Here is one T cell receptor (beta chain) with its context. Its antigen target is currently unknown. No base qualities exist here, and no much larger clone lies one base off it. The sample belongs to a study of regulatory T cells in long-lasting Graves disease (dated by TCRdb to the early 2020s). Regarding the research as a whole: Persistent Graves' disease meant more than 5 years of antithyroid drug treatment with TSH receptor autoantibodies that stayed positive. TCR sequencing covered around 13 persistent and approximately 20 newly diagnosed Graves' disease patients, 33 samples in total. The study took place in China and was registered as a clinical trial. In the clinical cohort, patients with persistent Graves' disease had used antithyroid drugs for an average of around ten years. Peripheral blood TCR sequencing and RNA sequencing compared persistent Graves' disease patients with newly diagnosed Graves' disease patients. Results and caveats for the whole study, not just this receptor: Peripheral blood alone was examined, since thyroid tissue, which constituted the primary lesion, could not be accessed. As a limitation, the authors acknowledged that the small sample size may reduce accuracy. Lower TCR Shannon entropy and fewer highly expanded clones were observed in persistent Graves' disease patients than in newly diagnosed patients, which suggested clonal expansion. Patients with persistent disease shared more public clonotypes (approximately 2,500) than newly diagnosed patients did (966). Only the TCR beta chain was sequenced and analyzed.

Library construction relied on multiplex PCR. The listed sequencing device is Illumina HiSeq 4000. To build TCR beta libraries, CDR3 regions were amplified by Arm-PCR using iRepertoire HTBI primers. Before sequencing, the PCR products went through gel purification. Under the source paper's analysis protocol: A total of 62 TRBV and 14 TRBJ segments were identified across samples and were used for gene usage analysis of CDR3 amino acid clonotypes. COPE and FqMerger were used to merge the filtered high-quality paired reads into contigs. Contigs were aligned with BLAST to IMGT TRBV, TRBD and TRBJ reference genes, and CDR3 was defined per IMGT. Clonotypes above 0.1% frequency were classified as highly expanded clones. Shannon entropy was used to measure repertoire diversity, and the Gini coefficient was used to measure V-J evenness. Public clonotypes were defined as clonotypes shared by more than one individual. TCRdb reprocessed the public reads (quality trimming at Q25 with fastp, clone calling with MiXCR) and kept in-frame beta chains. Rows with one shared CDR3 protein collapse into an entry with the most common genes and DNA. What appears here as the V and J calls and clone size reflects TCRdb's work, not the paper's. Counted in this sample were over 250,000 distinct CDR3 sequences; 22% of them appeared once. The ten largest clones add up to more than 50% of the sample.

According to the study, the label for this sample's time point signals: persistent/refractory GD, antithyroid drugs over 5 years with positive TRAb. RNA was extracted from PBMCs in TRIzol for both TCR sequencing and RNA sequencing. The diagnosis of Graves' disease was made according to American Thyroid Association guidelines. Patients were recruited from an endocrinology department in Xi'an, China. Each patient gave approximately 10 milliliters of peripheral blood, collected in an EDTA anticoagulant tube. Ficoll Paque Plus density gradient separation was used to isolate PBMCs, and no additional T cell sorting was done. RNA quality was checked with an Agilent 2100 Bioanalyzer and agarose gel, and concentration with a NanoDrop 2000. The specimen comprised peripheral blood mononuclear cells (PBMCs), sampled when the disease was refractory, from a patient treated with antithyroid drugs. The receptor comes from a female donor with Graves disease.

The CDR3 protein is CATSPGQKQGHEQYF. In nucleotides, the sequence is TGTGCCACCAGCCCTGGCCAAAAACAGGGTCACGAGCAGTACTTC. The rearranged chain carries TRBV15 and TRBJ2-7; TRBD1 could be the D gene, as 6 bases match. CDR1 LNHNV and CDR2 YYDKDF are derived from the germline V gene (reference sequence). V is clipped by 5 bases and J by 5 bases, and the sequence between their germline boundaries is 19 bases long. The CDR3 numbers 15 residues from cysteine through phenylalanine. Left in the record is the CDR3 DNA by itself, 45 bases read in frame from the first base.